The rows below give T cell receptor beta chains drawn from one sample of a study of OX40 agonist ivuxolimab in advanced cancers. Here immunoSEQ multiplex PCR was the method, and the copy in TCRdb shows in-frame clones only, minus some. This sample has more than 65,000 clones, with about 85% found just once. The source material was CD4+ or CD8+ T cells sorted from blood, sampled in a trial of the OX40 agonist ivuxolimab. The receptors shown here come from an adult with an advanced solid tumor such as melanoma, head and neck, liver or kidney cancer. CDR3s leave out the opening cysteine and the closing phenylalanine or tryptophan. Each record gives: D gene, V gene, CDR3 protein. A D gene is named only where the DNA matches it firmly.

d_call: .; v_call: TRBV5-4; cdr3_aa: ASSLAARAQSGYT
d_call: .; v_call: TRBV6-5; cdr3_aa: ASSYSRGGTDTQY
d_call: .; v_call: TRBV6-5; cdr3_aa: ASSESGARY
d_call: .; v_call: TRBV2; cdr3_aa: ASSKDVGITDTQY
d_call: .; v_call: TRBV28; cdr3_aa: ASRSSGGTTNEKLF
d_call: .; v_call: TRBV5-8; cdr3_aa: ASSLASTDTQY
d_call: .; v_call: TRBV9; cdr3_aa: ASSFPPGGGSYNEQF
d_call: .; v_call: TRBV28; cdr3_aa: ASSVRQRHSYEQY
d_call: .; v_call: TRBV7-2; cdr3_aa: ASSLKGPTQSLYNEQF
d_call: .; v_call: TRBV5-5; cdr3_aa: ASRPTGTGEAF
d_call: .; v_call: TRBV6-5; cdr3_aa: ASSYQGRSEKLF
d_call: TRBD2; v_call: TRBV10-2; cdr3_aa: ASSERGLAGPKGAQY
d_call: .; v_call: TRBV5-6; cdr3_aa: ASSLGQGSYNEQF
d_call: .; v_call: TRBV6-1; cdr3_aa: ASSERVRGLDTQY
d_call: .; v_call: TRBV5-1; cdr3_aa: ASTPRGMGPQH
d_call: .; v_call: TRBV19; cdr3_aa: ASSERLEVWVSNQPQH
d_call: TRBD1; v_call: TRBV5-1; cdr3_aa: ASSTGQGGSMNTEAF
d_call: .; v_call: TRBV27; cdr3_aa: ASSLDSAYNSPLH
d_call: .; v_call: TRBV5-1; cdr3_aa: ASSLAGQGNYEQY
d_call: .; v_call: TRBV5-1; cdr3_aa: ASSWTGNTGELF
d_call: .; v_call: TRBV29-1; cdr3_aa: SVGIGTGSGVWT
d_call: .; v_call: TRBV5-1; cdr3_aa: ASSLAPQISYEQY
d_call: .; v_call: TRBV5-6; cdr3_aa: ASSLVRGLGGYT
d_call: .; v_call: TRBV6-5; cdr3_aa: ASKRGPNTEAF
d_call: .; v_call: TRBV19; cdr3_aa: ASSIAGRSNQPQH
d_call: TRBD1; v_call: TRBV5-5; cdr3_aa: ASSSWTGDEQY
d_call: .; v_call: TRBV2; cdr3_aa: ASSDYSGANVLT
d_call: .; v_call: TRBV5-1; cdr3_aa: ASSFDGASNQPQH
d_call: TRBD2; v_call: TRBV19; cdr3_aa: ASSIGVAGGNEQF
d_call: .; v_call: TRBV13; cdr3_aa: ASSRMNRGEAF
d_call: TRBD1; v_call: TRBV5-1; cdr3_aa: ASSLTGARNEQY
d_call: .; v_call: TRBV7-9; cdr3_aa: ASSLTGDTEAF
d_call: .; v_call: TRBV7-9; cdr3_aa: ASSLGQLNRDTQY
d_call: .; v_call: TRBV5-1; cdr3_aa: ASSFASATGELF
d_call: TRBD2; v_call: TRBV29-1; cdr3_aa: SVDLAGWGSYNEQF
d_call: TRBD1; v_call: TRBV5-1; cdr3_aa: ASSFLGQGIGGNTEAF
d_call: .; v_call: TRBV2; cdr3_aa: ASRDTNQPQH
d_call: .; v_call: TRBV6-5; cdr3_aa: ASSYGGNQPQH
d_call: TRBD1; v_call: TRBV2; cdr3_aa: ASALDRGSGGYT
d_call: .; v_call: TRBV5-1; cdr3_aa: ASSLDVTKGETQY
d_call: .; v_call: TRBV6-5; cdr3_aa: ASSYSATSTGELF
d_call: TRBD1; v_call: TRBV19; cdr3_aa: ASGAIGTGSHGYT
d_call: .; v_call: TRBV6-1; cdr3_aa: ASKSGELF
d_call: TRBD1; v_call: TRBV5-4; cdr3_aa: ASSGQTGGNSPLH
d_call: .; v_call: TRBV5-6; cdr3_aa: ASSLGAPASTDTQY
d_call: .; v_call: TRBV18; cdr3_aa: ASATRNGAYNEQF
d_call: TRBD1; v_call: TRBV19; cdr3_aa: ASSPLTGGRGEQY
d_call: TRBD1; v_call: TRBV5-1; cdr3_aa: ASRGDRGAYEQY
d_call: .; v_call: TRBV28; cdr3_aa: ASRSQSPKETQY
d_call: .; v_call: TRBV7-2; cdr3_aa: ASRQGLWQETQY
d_call: .; v_call: TRBV4-2; cdr3_aa: ASSQGEYGGQPQH
d_call: TRBD1; v_call: TRBV5-6; cdr3_aa: ASSSTGSNEKLF
d_call: .; v_call: TRBV27; cdr3_aa: ASSPWGEVGEAF
d_call: .; v_call: TRBV7-7; cdr3_aa: ASSSLFRETQY
d_call: TRBD1; v_call: TRBV2; cdr3_aa: ASTPSMLGQGAGT
d_call: .; v_call: TRBV27; cdr3_aa: ASSPMDTSTDTQY
d_call: .; v_call: TRBV15; cdr3_aa: ATSRDLVYGYT
d_call: .; v_call: TRBV5-1; cdr3_aa: ASSLLGALNEQF
d_call: .; v_call: TRBV4-1; cdr3_aa: ASSQEGPDSYNEQF